This T cell receptor (beta chain) derives from a study of blood T cell repertoires in COVID-19. In the authors' workflow: Reference gene primer amplification yielded estimated nucleated cell counts. The repertoire was sequenced with immunoSEQ multiplex PCR; TCRdb's copy has only in-frame clones and lacks some. V and J calls and clone size are those listed in that table; D and trimming were worked out from the DNA. Of fewer than 400,000 clones in the sample, 75% to 90% were seen once. CDR3 length equals 16 residues. V shed 4 bases and J shed 3 bases, with 20 bases lying between them. Germline CDR1 SGHRS, CDR2 YFSETQ. Recovered Cohort 3 donors showed two negative PCRs, clearance, or symptom resolution.

The receptor was derived from a man aged 25 to 40 who had recovered from COVID-19. The chain is built from TRBV5-1 and TRBJ2-7; D possibly corresponds to TRBD1 (6 bases). Sequencing was performed on PBMCs or T cells enriched from blood (not recorded which). The CDR3 spells CASSPDPGQGLYEQYF. For the CDR3, the DNA is TGCGCCAGCAGCCCAGACCCGGGGCAGGGGCTCTACGAGCAGTACTTC. Full variable domain (rest looked up from reference TRBV5-1 and TRBJ2-7): KAGVTQTPRYLIKTRGQQVTLSCSPISGHRSVSWYQQTPGQGLQFLFEYFSETQRNKGNFPGRFSGRQFSNSRSEMNVSTLELGDSALYLCASSPDPGQGLYEQYFGPGTRLTVT.